A selection of T cell receptor beta chains follows, all from one sample in a study of blood T cells in healthy people across ages. TCRdb reanalysed the 5' RACE reads using MiXCR and keeps one entry per CDR3 protein. The repertoire holds 800,000 to 900,000 distinct CDR3 sequences, with under 80% as singletons. The sample taken for sequencing was blood. Receptors were obtained from a young man in good health. Both conserved end residues are part of each CDR3. A D gene is named only where the DNA matches it firmly. A row's size may be missing; if present it is once, few, many or a size class.

J gene | V gene | clone size | CDR3 length | D gene | CDR3 protein | CDR3 DNA
TRBJ1-2 | TRBV6-5 | NA | 12 | NA | CASTRLGSGYTF | TGTGCCAGCACCCGACTAGGGTCTGGCTACACCTTC
TRBJ1-6 | TRBV7-2 | NA | 18 | NA | CASSLDLQGNPRNSPLHF | TGTGCCAGCAGCTTAGATCTACAGGGAAATCCCAGGAATTCACCCCTCCACTTT
TRBJ2-5 | TRBV12-3/TRBV12-4 | NA | 14 | NA | CASSLAGVRQTQYF | TGTGCCAGCAGTTTAGCGGGGGTCCGGCAGACCCAGTACTTC
TRBJ2-3 | TRBV7-2 | NA | 15 | NA | CASSRRTLSTDTQYF | TGTGCCAGCAGCCGCAGGACTCTTAGCACAGATACGCAGTATTTT
TRBJ1-5 | TRBV28 | NA | 19 | TRBD1 | CASSFHRQGVKIGNQPQHF | TGTGCCAGCAGTTTTCACCGGCAGGGGGTCAAGATTGGCAATCAGCCCCAGCATTTT
TRBJ2-3 | TRBV7-3 | NA | 16 | TRBD1 | CASSRVRGREADTQYF | TGTGCCAGCAGCCGGGTAAGGGGGCGCGAGGCAGATACGCAGTATTTT
TRBJ2-1 | TRBV5-1 | once | 16 | TRBD2 | CASSSTARGGQDEQFF | TGCGCCAGCAGCTCCACTGCCCGGGGGGGCCAAGACGAGCAGTTCTTC
TRBJ2-3 | TRBV7-8 | NA | 11 | NA | CAGSLKWEQYF | TGTGCCGGCAGCCTAAAGTGGGAGCAGTATTTT
TRBJ2-5 | TRBV28 | once | 12 | NA | CASRADWETQYF | TGTGCCAGCAGGGCGGACTGGGAGACCCAGTACTTC
TRBJ2-1 | TRBV6-5 | NA | 13 | NA | CASSHPLTWEQFF | TGTGCCAGCAGTCACCCTCTAACATGGGAGCAGTTCTTC
TRBJ2-7 | TRBV4-2 | few | 14 | NA | CASSLDEAGDEQYF | TGTGCCAGCAGCCTTGACGAGGCCGGGGACGAGCAGTACTTC
TRBJ2-7 | TRBV3-1 | once | 15 | TRBD2 | CASSQGVAGPYEQYF | TGTGCCAGCAGCCAAGGTGTAGCGGGGCCCTACGAGCAGTACTTC
TRBJ2-5 | TRBV12-3/TRBV12-4 | NA | 14 | NA | CASSPQGYQETQYF | TGTGCCAGCAGTCCACAGGGATACCAAGAGACCCAGTACTTC
TRBJ2-4 | TRBV7-2 | NA | 16 | NA | CASSPPGQPLNKGQYF | TGTGCCAGCAGCCCCCCAGGGCAGCCGCTCAATAAAGGGCAGTACTTC
TRBJ1-6 | TRBV6-5 | NA | 16 | NA | CASSSTNTPRSSPLHF | TGTGCCAGCAGTTCGACCAATACCCCAAGGAGTTCACCCCTCCACTTT
TRBJ2-7 | TRBV7-2 | few | 13 | TRBD2 | CASSPSGFYEQYF | TGTGCCAGCAGCCCTAGCGGGTTCTACGAGCAGTACTTC
TRBJ2-7 | TRBV20-1 | few | 13 | NA | CSAREAGSYEQYF | TGCAGTGCTAGGGAGGCCGGCTCCTACGAGCAGTACTTC
TRBJ1-5 | TRBV5-1 | NA | 16 | NA | CASSLGTAPFNQPQHF | TGCGCCAGCAGCTTGGGGACCGCGCCGTTCAATCAGCCCCAGCATTTT
TRBJ2-1 | TRBV28 | NA | 16 | NA | CASSSATGTPYNEQFF | TGTGCCAGCAGTTCCGCCACAGGGACCCCCTACAATGAGCAGTTCTTC
TRBJ1-6 | TRBV7-2 | NA | 14 | NA | CASSSPGVYSPLHF | TGTGCCAGCAGTTCGCCGGGAGTATATTCACCCCTCCACTTT
TRBJ2-1 | TRBV2 | NA | 16 | TRBD2 | CAILGGTSVENNEQFF | TGTGCCATCCTGGGTGGGACTAGCGTCGAGAACAATGAGCAGTTCTTC
TRBJ2-5 | TRBV7-2 | NA | 15 | TRBD1 | CASSADRGFVETQYF | TGTGCCAGCAGCGCAGACAGGGGGTTTGTGGAGACCCAGTACTTC
TRBJ1-2 | TRBV13 | few | 12 | NA | CASSLARYGYTF | TGTGCCAGCAGCTTAGCGCGGTATGGCTACACCTTC
TRBJ1-5 | TRBV6-2/TRBV6-3 | NA | 15 | TRBD1 | CASSFLQGGEQPQHF | TGTGCCAGCAGTTTCTTACAGGGGGGGGAACAGCCCCAGCATTTT
TRBJ1-2 | TRBV4-3 | few | 15 | TRBD1 | CASSPGTGGVGGYTF | TGCGCCAGCAGCCCAGGGACAGGGGGAGTAGGTGGCTACACCTTC
TRBJ2-7 | TRBV6-6 | NA | 16 | NA | CASSYGYGRSGYEQYF | TGTGCCAGCAGTTACGGTTATGGACGGAGCGGGTACGAGCAGTACTTC
TRBJ2-5 | TRBV28 | NA | 15 | TRBD2 | CASRERGAQQETQYF | TGTGCCAGCAGAGAGCGGGGGGCCCAGCAAGAGACCCAGTACTTC
TRBJ2-1 | TRBV2 | few | 13 | NA | CASSARFLREQFF | TGTGCCAGCAGTGCCAGGTTCCTTAGGGAGCAGTTCTTC
TRBJ2-1 | TRBV10-3 | NA | 15 | TRBD2 | CAISGGAGVGNEQFF | TGTGCCATCAGTGGGGGAGCGGGGGTTGGAAATGAGCAGTTCTTC
TRBJ2-5 | TRBV7-9 | few | 13 | NA | CASSQAGRETQYF | TGTGCCAGCAGCCAAGCTGGTCGGGAGACCCAGTACTTC
TRBJ2-1 | TRBV7-3 | NA | 16 | NA | CASSLSITSSYNEQFF | TGTGCCAGCAGCTTAAGTATCACAAGCTCCTACAATGAGCAGTTCTTC
TRBJ2-7 | TRBV20-1 | NA | 16 | TRBD2 | CSASLPGLAGDYEQYF | TGCAGTGCTTCTCTCCCGGGACTAGCGGGGGACTACGAGCAGTACTTC